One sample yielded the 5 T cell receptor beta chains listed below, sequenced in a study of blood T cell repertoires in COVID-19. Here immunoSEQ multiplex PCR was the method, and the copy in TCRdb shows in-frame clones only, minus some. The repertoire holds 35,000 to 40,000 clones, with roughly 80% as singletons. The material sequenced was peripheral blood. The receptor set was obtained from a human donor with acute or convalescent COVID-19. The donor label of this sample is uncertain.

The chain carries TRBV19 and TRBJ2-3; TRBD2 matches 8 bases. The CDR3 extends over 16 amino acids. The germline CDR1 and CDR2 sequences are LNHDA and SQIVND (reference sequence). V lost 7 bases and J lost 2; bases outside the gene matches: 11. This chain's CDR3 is CASKRLAHDSTDTQYF. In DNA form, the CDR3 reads TGTGCCAGTAAAAGACTAGCGCACGATTCCACAGATACGCAGTATTTT.

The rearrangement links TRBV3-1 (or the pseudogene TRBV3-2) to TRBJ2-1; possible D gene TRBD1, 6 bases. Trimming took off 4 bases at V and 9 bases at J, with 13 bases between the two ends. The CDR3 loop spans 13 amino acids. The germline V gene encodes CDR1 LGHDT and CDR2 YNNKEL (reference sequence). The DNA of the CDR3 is TGTGCCAGCAGCCCCGCTGGGGGCCCTGAGCAGTTCTTC. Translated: CASSPAGGPEQFF.

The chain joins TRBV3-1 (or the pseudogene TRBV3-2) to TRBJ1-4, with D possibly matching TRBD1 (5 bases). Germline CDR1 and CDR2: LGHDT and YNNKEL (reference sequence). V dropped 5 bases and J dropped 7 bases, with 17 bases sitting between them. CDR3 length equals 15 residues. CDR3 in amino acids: CASSVMSRVGEKLFF. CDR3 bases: TGTGCCAGCAGCGTGATGTCCAGGGTCGGTGAAAAACTGTTTTTT.

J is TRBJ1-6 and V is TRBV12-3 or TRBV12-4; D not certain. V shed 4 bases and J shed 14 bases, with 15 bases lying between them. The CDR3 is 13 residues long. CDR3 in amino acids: CASSSSRPGALHF. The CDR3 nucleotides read TGTGCCAGCAGTTCATCCCGGCCCGGGGCCCTCCACTTT.

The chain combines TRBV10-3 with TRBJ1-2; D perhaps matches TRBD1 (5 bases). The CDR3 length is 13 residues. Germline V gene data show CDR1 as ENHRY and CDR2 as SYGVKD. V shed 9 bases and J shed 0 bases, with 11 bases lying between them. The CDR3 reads CAIMTDTNYGYTF. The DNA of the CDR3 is TGTGCCATTATGACAGATACTAACTATGGCTACACCTTC.